This entry lists 18 T cell receptor beta chains sequenced from one sample in a study of T cell responses to AZD1222 COVID-19 vaccine. Assay used: immunoSEQ multiplex PCR; TCRdb lists only in-frame clones, some missing. Of some 150,000 clones listed, 85% to 90% were seen once; the top ten hold 3.5% to 5.5%. Material: peripheral blood, obtained 28 days after the second dose of the MenACWY control vaccine. The receptors derive from an adult who received the MenACWY meningococcal vaccine as a control.

The rearrangement uses TRBV5-8 and TRBJ1-2; D is uncertain. There are 14 residues in the CDR3. CDR1 and CDR2 from the germline V gene are SGHTS and YDEGEE. With 1 base removed from V and 7 bases from J, the gap between germline ends came to 14 bases. The CDR3 DNA follows: TGTGCCAGCAGCTTGCGGCGGGGTGCGGCTGGCTACACCTTC. The encoded protein is CASSLRRGAAGYTF.

The rearrangement links TRBV28 to TRBJ1-2; D is perhaps TRBD1 (5 bases). Trimming removed 2 bases from V and 8 bases from J, with 9 bases in between. This CDR3 is 12 amino acids long. CDR1 and CDR2 from the germline V gene are MDHEN and SYDVKM. CDR3 sequence (DNA): TGTGCCAGCAGTTTACTACAGGAGGGCTACACCTTC. Its translation: CASSLLQEGYTF.

V gene TRBV6-5 combines with J gene TRBJ1-1; D gene uncertain. This CDR3 is built from 14 residues. Germline V gene data show CDR1 as MNHEY and CDR2 as SVGAGI. The V end lost 6 bases, the J end lost 5 bases, and 16 bases lay between the germline ends. The chain's CDR3 is CASSLQIGGTEAFF. DNA of the CDR3: TGTGCCAGCAGCCTTCAAATTGGTGGGACTGAAGCTTTCTTT.

This clone was observed once. The chain couples TRBV7-8 to TRBJ1-1, with D perhaps TRBD1 (6 bases). The CDR3 sequence is 14 residues long. V dropped 2 bases and J dropped 8 bases, with 15 bases sitting between them. Germline lookup yields CDR1 SGHVS and CDR2 FQNEAQ. The CDR3 coding sequence is TGTGCCAGCAGCTTATGGCCCGACAGGCGAGAAGCTTTCTTT. Encoded protein: CASSLWPDRREAFF.

The chain is built from TRBV7-3 and TRBJ1-2; possible D gene TRBD1, 5 bases. This CDR3 region has 14 residues. Germline assignment: CDR1 SGHTA and CDR2 FQGTGA. V was pared by 4 bases and J by 8 bases, with 17 bases between. CDR3 residues: CASSSVDREGGYTF. In nucleotides, the CDR3 is TGTGCCAGCAGCTCAGTTGACAGAGAAGGAGGCTACACCTTC.

V and J are TRBV30 and TRBJ1-6; D may be TRBD1 (6 bases). Trimming cost V 0 bases and J 7 bases, with 10 bases left between them. Looked up from germline, CDR1 is GTSNPN and CDR2 is SVGIG (reference sequence). This CDR3 spans 14 amino acids. The CDR3 DNA is TGTGCCTGGAGTGTAGGGCAGGGGAATTCACCCCTCCACTTT. Encoded protein: CAWSVGQGNSPLHF.

The chain uses TRBV14 and TRBJ2-2; 8 bases are shared with TRBD2. V shed 1 base, J shed 4 bases, and the junction held 5 bases outside the gene matches. CDR1 is SGHDN, CDR2 FVKESK, per germline. The CDR3 length is 16 residues. This CDR3 reads CASSQVPAGVTGELFF. The CDR3 DNA reads TGTGCCAGCAGCCAAGTTCCAGCGGGAGTCACCGGGGAGCTGTTTTTT.

The chain couples TRBV28 to TRBJ2-3, with TRBD2 matching 7 bases. After removal of 7 bases from V and 3 bases from J, the junction contained 7 bases not matched to a gene. The CDR3 contains 14 residues. Germline V gene lookup returns CDR1 MDHEN and CDR2 SYDVKM. Here the CDR3 reads CASKPGLTTDTQYF. The CDR3 bases are TGTGCCAGCAAACCGGGACTAACTACAGATACGCAGTATTTT.

The V and J genes are TRBV7-6 and TRBJ1-1, with 12 nucleotides matching TRBD1. After removal of 4 bases from V and 4 bases from J, the junction contained 7 bases not matched to a gene. The V gene's germline CDR1 is SGHVS and CDR2 FNYEAQ. This CDR3 has 16 residues. The CDR3 DNA sequence: TGTGCCAGCAGCTCCGGGACAGGGGGCCGGAGCACTGAAGCTTTCTTT. Its translation: CASSSGTGGRSTEAFF.

The chain couples TRBV21-1 to TRBJ2-7; TRBD2, the table's D call, was not compared with the DNA. TRBV21-1 constitutes a pseudogene. The CDR3 loop spans 14 amino acids. The chain's CDR3 is CASTPGLISYEQYF. For the CDR3, the DNA is TGTGCCAGCACCCCGGGACTCATCTCCTACGAGCAGTACTTC.

This clone appeared a single time. This chain joins TRBV11-3 and TRBJ1-1; a weak D match, TRBD1 (6 bases). The CDR3 length is 15 residues. Germline assignment: CDR1 SGHNT and CDR2 YENEEA. V dropped 1 base and J dropped 5 bases, with 14 bases sitting between them. CDR3 residues: CASSLGGAQGTEAFF. DNA for the CDR3: TGTGCCAGCAGCTTAGGAGGGGCCCAGGGGACTGAAGCTTTCTTT.

There are many counts of this clone. This rearrangement joins TRBV7-2 to TRBJ2-3; TRBD2 matches at 8 bases. Trimming removed 4 bases from V and 5 bases from J; junction bases left unmatched: 8. The germline gives CDR1 SGHTA, CDR2 FQGNSA. This CDR3 comprises 15 residues. CDR3 loop: CASSSEREWGDTQYF. The CDR3 nucleotides read TGTGCCAGCAGCTCCGAGCGGGAGTGGGGAGATACGCAGTATTTT.

This clone was detected only a few times. The J gene is TRBJ1-1, the V gene TRBV30; no clear D. The CDR3 length is 12 residues. The V end was cut by 4 bases, the J end by 3 bases, with 9 bases between. CDR1 and CDR2 from the germline V gene are GTSNPN and SVGIG (reference sequence). The CDR3 reads CAWTDSDTEAFF. The DNA of the CDR3 is TGTGCCTGGACGGACTCCGACACTGAAGCTTTCTTT.

This chain joins TRBV19 and TRBJ2-7; 9 bases fit TRBD1. The CDR3 covers 13 residues. The germline CDR1 and CDR2 sequences are LNHDA and SQIVND (reference sequence). Losses at the gene ends were 7 bases for V and 3 bases for J; bases not matched to a gene: 4. CDR3: CASNPGQGYEQYF. The CDR3 DNA sequence: TGTGCCAGTAATCCGGGACAGGGCTACGAGCAGTACTTC.

The chain carries TRBV10-1 and TRBJ1-1, with D unclear. CDR3 length: 14 amino acids. Trimming pared 0 bases from V and 2 bases from J, leaving 7 bases between. Per germline, CDR1 WNHNN and CDR2 SYGVQD (reference sequence). The CDR3 spells CASSESGSNTEAFF. In nucleotides, the CDR3 is TGCGCCAGCAGTGAGTCGGGCTCAAACACTGAAGCTTTCTTT.

This chain connects TRBV15 to TRBJ1-4; 7 bases are shared with TRBD1. J was trimmed by 8 bases and V by 5 bases; bases with no gene match: 11. This CDR3 is 15 amino acids long. Germline CDR1 is LNHNV and CDR2 is YYDKDF (reference sequence). The CDR3 sequence: CATSVSDRVWEKLFF. The CDR3 DNA is TGTGCCACCAGCGTAAGCGACAGGGTTTGGGAAAAACTGTTTTTT.

This CDR3 reads CASSATLGAGYTF. CDR3 DNA: TGTGCCAGCAGCGCGACGTTGGGTGCCGGCTACACCTTC. The V call is TRBV9, the J call TRBJ1-2; D unresolved. CDR3 size: 13 residues. With 3 bases removed from V and 8 bases from J, the gap between germline ends came to 14 bases. Germline V gene sequence: CDR1 SGDLS, CDR2 YYNGEE.

This chain uses TRBV2 with TRBJ1-2; D not certain. CDR3 length equals 12 residues. V shed 4 bases and J shed 7 bases, with 10 bases lying between them. Germline V gene lookup returns CDR1 SNHLY and CDR2 FYNNEI. CDR3 in DNA: TGTGCCAGCAGTGCCCTTATGGGTGGCTACACCTTC. It yields the protein CASSALMGGYTF. Full variable domain (outside the CDR3, taken from reference TRBV2 and TRBJ1-2): EPEVTQTPSHQVTQMGQEVILRCVPISNHLYFYWYRQILGQKVEFLVSFYNNEISEKSEIFDDQFSVERPDGSNFTLKIRSTKLEDSAMYFCASSALMGGYTFGSGTRLTVV.